The rows below give T cell receptor beta chains drawn from one sample of a study of early T cells in non-severe SARS-CoV-2 infection. TCRdb re-derived calls from the 5' RACE reads in MiXCR, one entry per CDR3 protein. This table holds 74,000 or so distinct CDR3 sequences, roughly 13% found once. The sequenced material came from whole blood. All receptors come from an adult who was a healthcare worker with PCR-confirmed SARS-CoV-2 infection or an uninfected control (not recorded which). The CDR3 runs from the conserved cysteine through the conserved F or W. Fields, in order: clone size, D gene, V gene, J gene, CDR3 protein, CDR3 DNA. D genes are given only for firm matches. Only some rows state a clone size, as once, few, many or a class for expanded clones.

clone_size: NA; d_call: TRBD1; v_call: TRBV6-6; j_call: TRBJ1-1; cdr3_aa: CASSYDRAEAFF; cdr3_nt: TGTGCCAGCAGTTACGACAGGGCTGAAGCTTTCTTT
clone_size: few; d_call: NA; v_call: TRBV27; j_call: TRBJ1-2; cdr3_aa: CASSLFGRLGTVTFYGYTF; cdr3_nt: TGTGCCAGCAGTTTATTTGGAAGGTTGGGGACGGTTACCTTCTATGGCTACACCTTC
clone_size: few; d_call: TRBD2; v_call: TRBV20-1; j_call: TRBJ2-7; cdr3_aa: CSAGERGSYEQYF; cdr3_nt: TGCAGTGCGGGGGAGCGGGGGTCCTACGAGCAGTACTTC
clone_size: many; d_call: NA; v_call: TRBV20-1; j_call: TRBJ2-7; cdr3_aa: CSARGNRDLAFYEQYF; cdr3_nt: TGCAGTGCTAGGGGAAACCGGGACTTAGCTTTCTACGAGCAGTACTTC
clone_size: few; d_call: NA; v_call: TRBV6-2/TRBV6-3; j_call: TRBJ1-2; cdr3_aa: CASSTEGGNYGYTF; cdr3_nt: TGTGCCAGCAGTACGGAGGGAGGAAACTATGGCTACACCTTC
clone_size: many; d_call: NA; v_call: TRBV12-3/TRBV12-4; j_call: TRBJ2-3; cdr3_aa: CASSLSGEDTQYF; cdr3_nt: TGTGCCAGCAGTTTAAGTGGAGAAGATACGCAGTATTTT
clone_size: many; d_call: NA; v_call: TRBV6-5; j_call: TRBJ1-1; cdr3_aa: CASSDPMRKAFF; cdr3_nt: TGTGCCAGCAGTGATCCCATGAGGAAAGCTTTCTTT
clone_size: many; d_call: NA; v_call: TRBV14; j_call: TRBJ1-1; cdr3_aa: CASSSTTGWNTEAFF; cdr3_nt: TGTGCCAGCAGCTCCACGACAGGATGGAACACTGAAGCTTTCTTT
clone_size: once; d_call: NA; v_call: TRBV28; j_call: TRBJ2-7; cdr3_aa: CASSSTPFEQYF; cdr3_nt: TGTGCCAGCAGTTCCACCCCCTTCGAGCAGTACTTC
clone_size: few; d_call: TRBD1; v_call: TRBV12-3/TRBV12-4; j_call: TRBJ1-3; cdr3_aa: CASSPPGQMGNTIYF; cdr3_nt: TGTGCCAGCAGTCCACCGGGACAGATGGGAAACACCATATATTTT
clone_size: many; d_call: TRBD1; v_call: TRBV18; j_call: TRBJ1-2; cdr3_aa: CASSPEGTGYGYTF; cdr3_nt: TGTGCCAGCTCACCCGAAGGGACAGGCTATGGCTACACCTTC
clone_size: many; d_call: NA; v_call: TRBV6-5; j_call: TRBJ2-2; cdr3_aa: CASLRGNTGELFF; cdr3_nt: TGTGCCAGCTTACGGGGGAACACCGGGGAGCTGTTTTTT
clone_size: many; d_call: NA; v_call: TRBV7-9; j_call: TRBJ1-3; cdr3_aa: CASSLMGTSGNTIYF; cdr3_nt: TGTGCCAGCAGCTTAATGGGTACCTCTGGAAACACCATATATTTT
clone_size: NA; d_call: TRBD2; v_call: TRBV18; j_call: TRBJ2-5; cdr3_aa: CASSPPSGRAQETQYF; cdr3_nt: TGTGCCAGCTCACCACCCTCCGGGAGGGCCCAAGAGACCCAGTACTTC
clone_size: many; d_call: TRBD2; v_call: TRBV20-1; j_call: TRBJ2-3; cdr3_aa: CSARDHGSSGYTDTQYF; cdr3_nt: TGCAGTGCTAGAGATCACGGTTCTAGCGGTTACACAGATACGCAGTATTTT
clone_size: many; d_call: TRBD2; v_call: TRBV6-4; j_call: TRBJ2-3; cdr3_aa: CASSDSLAGPDTQYF; cdr3_nt: TGTGCCAGCAGTGATTCCCTAGCGGGACCAGATACGCAGTATTTT
clone_size: many; d_call: NA; v_call: TRBV18; j_call: TRBJ2-3; cdr3_aa: CASSLLGASTDTQYF; cdr3_nt: TGTGCCAGCTCTCTCCTGGGAGCGTCGACAGATACGCAGTATTTT
clone_size: few; d_call: TRBD1; v_call: TRBV7-2; j_call: TRBJ2-2; cdr3_aa: CASSLEDRMNTGELFF; cdr3_nt: TGTGCCAGCAGCTTAGAGGACAGGATGAACACCGGGGAGCTGTTTTTT
clone_size: NA; d_call: TRBD2; v_call: TRBV9; j_call: TRBJ2-1; cdr3_aa: CASSEGVAGVYDEQFF; cdr3_nt: TGTGCCAGCAGCGAAGGGGTAGCGGGAGTTTACGATGAGCAGTTCTTC
clone_size: many; d_call: TRBD1; v_call: TRBV6-6; j_call: TRBJ2-7; cdr3_aa: CASSSGQPYEQYF; cdr3_nt: TGTGCCAGCAGTTCGGGACAGCCCTACGAGCAGTACTTC
clone_size: NA; d_call: NA; v_call: TRBV9; j_call: TRBJ2-1; cdr3_aa: CASRAVPTGLGEQFF; cdr3_nt: TGTGCCAGCAGGGCGGTCCCCACGGGGTTGGGGGAGCAGTTCTTC
clone_size: NA; d_call: NA; v_call: TRBV19; j_call: TRBJ1-4; cdr3_aa: CASSTPRGEIEKLFF; cdr3_nt: TGTGCCAGTAGTACCCCCCGGGGGGAAATTGAAAAACTGTTTTTT
clone_size: few; d_call: NA; v_call: TRBV13; j_call: TRBJ1-6; cdr3_aa: CASSFMTGRNNSPLHF; cdr3_nt: TGTGCCAGCAGCTTCATGACCGGACGGAATAATTCACCCCTCCACTTT
clone_size: few; d_call: NA; v_call: TRBV5-1; j_call: TRBJ2-7; cdr3_aa: CASSTGGPYEQYF; cdr3_nt: TGCGCCAGCAGCACGGGCGGGCCCTACGAGCAGTACTTC
clone_size: many; d_call: NA; v_call: TRBV30; j_call: TRBJ2-2; cdr3_aa: CAWFKTELFF; cdr3_nt: TGTGCCTGGTTCAAAACGGAGCTGTTTTTT
clone_size: many; d_call: TRBD1; v_call: TRBV7-2; j_call: TRBJ2-3; cdr3_aa: CASSLSRLVRGDTQYF; cdr3_nt: TGTGCCAGCAGCTTATCCCGACTTGTCAGGGGGGATACGCAGTATTTT
clone_size: many; d_call: NA; v_call: TRBV12-3/TRBV12-4; j_call: TRBJ2-7; cdr3_aa: CASSPPFSSSEQYF; cdr3_nt: TGTGCCAGCAGCCCCCCTTTTAGCTCCTCCGAGCAGTACTTC
clone_size: many; d_call: NA; v_call: TRBV7-9; j_call: TRBJ1-4; cdr3_aa: CASSPATAGNEKLFF; cdr3_nt: TGTGCCAGCAGCCCCGCGACGGCCGGGAATGAAAAACTGTTTTTT
clone_size: few; d_call: NA; v_call: TRBV20-1; j_call: TRBJ2-7; cdr3_aa: CSASLMKRPSYEQYF; cdr3_nt: TGCAGTGCTAGTTTGATGAAGCGCCCCTCCTACGAGCAGTACTTC
clone_size: NA; d_call: TRBD1; v_call: TRBV4-3; j_call: TRBJ2-1; cdr3_aa: CASSARDRVLGGYNEQFF; cdr3_nt: TGCGCCAGCAGCGCACGGGACAGGGTCTTGGGAGGCTACAATGAGCAGTTCTTC
clone_size: many; d_call: NA; v_call: TRBV7-9; j_call: TRBJ1-3; cdr3_aa: CASSVPGAAGNTIYF; cdr3_nt: TGTGCCAGCAGCGTTCCGGGGGCCGCTGGAAACACCATATATTTT
clone_size: NA; d_call: TRBD2; v_call: TRBV5-1; j_call: TRBJ2-2; cdr3_aa: CASSWNSGSRELFF; cdr3_nt: TGCGCCAGCAGCTGGAATAGCGGGAGTAGGGAGCTGTTTTTT
clone_size: NA; d_call: TRBD1; v_call: TRBV5-1; j_call: TRBJ2-6; cdr3_aa: CASRGGQGTSLNSGANVLTF; cdr3_nt: TGCGCCAGCAGAGGGGGACAGGGAACTTCCCTCAACTCTGGGGCCAACGTCCTGACTTTC
clone_size: few; d_call: TRBD2; v_call: TRBV2; j_call: TRBJ2-7; cdr3_aa: CASRLADFSYEQYF; cdr3_nt: TGTGCCAGCAGACTAGCGGATTTCTCCTACGAGCAGTACTTC
clone_size: medium-sized; d_call: TRBD2; v_call: TRBV6-2/TRBV6-3; j_call: TRBJ2-1; cdr3_aa: CASSPGLEYNEQFF; cdr3_nt: TGTGCCAGCAGTCCGGGACTAGAATACAATGAGCAGTTCTTC
clone_size: NA; d_call: TRBD2; v_call: TRBV6-4; j_call: TRBJ2-1; cdr3_aa: CASSVFGGSNNEQFF; cdr3_nt: TGTGCCAGCAGTGTCTTTGGCGGGAGTAATAATGAGCAGTTCTTC
clone_size: NA; d_call: NA; v_call: TRBV7-2; j_call: TRBJ1-1; cdr3_aa: CASSWPVGEAFF; cdr3_nt: TGTGCCAGCAGCTGGCCAGTCGGTGAAGCTTTCTTT
clone_size: many; d_call: TRBD1; v_call: TRBV2; j_call: TRBJ2-1; cdr3_aa: CASPKTGLNEQFF; cdr3_nt: TGTGCCAGCCCTAAGACAGGGTTGAATGAGCAGTTCTTC
clone_size: many; d_call: NA; v_call: TRBV7-2; j_call: TRBJ1-5; cdr3_aa: CASSFAGRGDQPQHF; cdr3_nt: TGTGCCAGCAGCTTTGCGGGCAGGGGAGATCAGCCCCAGCATTTT
clone_size: NA; d_call: TRBD2; v_call: TRBV11-2; j_call: TRBJ2-5; cdr3_aa: CASSPPDLGGQETQYF; cdr3_nt: TGTGCCAGCAGCCCCCCAGATTTGGGGGGGCAAGAGACCCAGTACTTC
clone_size: NA; d_call: NA; v_call: TRBV6-4; j_call: TRBJ2-1; cdr3_aa: CASSDFRPGEQFF; cdr3_nt: TGTGCCAGCAGTGACTTCCGGCCGGGGGAGCAGTTCTTC
clone_size: few; d_call: TRBD1; v_call: TRBV27; j_call: TRBJ2-1; cdr3_aa: CASSFSFGQGFYEQFF; cdr3_nt: TGTGCCAGCAGTTTTTCGTTCGGACAGGGGTTTTATGAGCAGTTCTTC
clone_size: NA; d_call: NA; v_call: TRBV6-2/TRBV6-3; j_call: TRBJ1-1; cdr3_aa: CASSFYDGNTEAFF; cdr3_nt: TGTGCCAGCAGTTTCTATGACGGGAACACTGAAGCTTTCTTT
clone_size: many; d_call: NA; v_call: TRBV21-1; j_call: TRBJ2-7; cdr3_aa: CASSFDIRDRVLYEQYF; cdr3_nt: TGTGCCAGCAGCTTCGATATCCGGGACAGGGTGTTATACGAGCAGTACTTC
clone_size: many; d_call: NA; v_call: TRBV6-6; j_call: TRBJ1-4; cdr3_aa: CASDGGTNEKLFF; cdr3_nt: TGTGCCAGCGATGGTGGGACTAATGAAAAACTGTTTTTT
clone_size: few; d_call: NA; v_call: TRBV30; j_call: TRBJ1-1; cdr3_aa: CAWANGTRGLILNTEAFF; cdr3_nt: TGTGCCTGGGCCAATGGGACCAGGGGTTTAATTTTGAACACTGAAGCTTTCTTT